Shown below are 9 T cell receptor beta chains from a single sample sequenced in a study of blood T cell repertoires in COVID-19. Some clones are missing from TCRdb's copy, which holds only in-frame ones; the method was immunoSEQ multiplex PCR. The sample records hundreds of thousands of clones, more than 70% being singletons. Sequences were obtained from PBMCs or T cells enriched from blood (not recorded which). These receptors were obtained from a woman aged 55-69 years in a cohort exposed to, infected with or recovered from COVID-19 (not recorded which).

V is TRBV2 and J is TRBJ1-1; 9 positions agree with TRBD1. V lost 7 bases, J lost 4 bases, and 10 bases stayed unmatched. This CDR3 is 15 amino acids long. Germline CDR1 and CDR2: SNHLY and FYNNEI. The CDR3 DNA sequence: TGTGCCAGCATGGGGGACAGGGAGGCAAGCACTGAAGCTTTCTTT. This encodes CASMGDREASTEAFF.

This chain uses TRBV19 with TRBJ1-2, with 9 bases aligning to TRBD1. The CDR3 has 16 amino acids. The germline CDR1 and CDR2 sequences are LNHDA and SQIVND (reference sequence). The ends lost 7 bases at V and 2 bases at J; junction bases unmatched: 11. Written as DNA, the CDR3 is TGTGCCAGTACCCCCAGGGGGACAGGGACGAACTATGGCTACACCTTC. Translating gives CASTPRGTGTNYGYTF.

The chain recombines TRBV24-1 with TRBJ2-2; D perhaps matches TRBD2 (6 bases). Germline V CDR1 and CDR2: KGHDR, SFDVKD. The CDR3 contains 14 residues. V was pared by 8 bases and J by 7 bases, with 16 bases between. The CDR3 is CATTSTRDGGELFF. CDR3 in DNA: TGTGCCACCACCAGCACGCGGGATGGCGGGGAGCTGTTTTTT.

This rearrangement joins TRBV7-8 to TRBJ2-5; D is perhaps TRBD2 (6 bases). In germline, CDR1 is SGHVS, CDR2 FQNEAQ. The CDR3 covers 14 residues. V lost 2 bases and J lost 2, with 9 bases in between. CDR3 amino acids: CASSLLAYQETQYF. CDR3 nucleotide sequence: TGTGCCAGCAGCTTACTAGCGTATCAAGAGACCCAGTACTTC.

This clone was detected only once. This chain joins TRBV5-1 and TRBJ2-7, with D perhaps TRBD1 (6 bases). Germline V gene lookup returns CDR1 SGHRS and CDR2 YFSETQ. V lost 5 bases, J lost 5 bases, and 17 bases lay in between. This CDR3 region has 14 residues. Written as DNA, the CDR3 is TGCGCCAGCAGTTTCGTACAGGGTTGGGACGAGCAGTACTTC. Translated: CASSFVQGWDEQYF. The complete variable domain, with remaining parts taken from reference TRBV5-1 and TRBJ2-7, reads KAGVTQTPRYLIKTRGQQVTLSCSPISGHRSVSWYQQTPGQGLQFLFEYFSETQRNKGNFPGRFSGRQFSNSRSEMNVSTLELGDSALYLCASSFVQGWDEQYFGPGTRLTVT.

This sequence joins TRBV5-1 and TRBJ2-3; possibly TRBD1 for D (5 bases). Germline CDR1 and CDR2: SGHRS and YFSETQ. CDR3 length: 15 amino acids. The V end lost 0 bases, the J end lost 1 base, and 9 bases lay between the germline ends. The CDR3 DNA is TGCGCCAGCAGCTTGGTCAGGGTCCGCACAGATACGCAGTATTTT. Translated, it gives CASSLVRVRTDTQYF.

The chain employs TRBV29-1 and TRBJ2-3, with D unclear. CDR1 SQVTM and CDR2 ANQGSEA come from the germline V gene. V dropped 1 base and J dropped 0 bases, with 8 bases sitting between them. The CDR3 length is 14 residues. In DNA form, the CDR3 reads TGCAGCGTTGAAGGCGGTTCTAGCACAGATACGCAGTATTTT. Translating gives CSVEGGSSTDTQYF.

CDR3 nucleotides: TGTGCCAGCAGTTCGGACAGGGATAATTCACCCCTCCACTTT. This gives the protein CASSSDRDNSPLHF. The chain employs TRBV6-5 and TRBJ1-6; 8 positions match TRBD1. CDR1 and CDR2 from the germline V gene are MNHEY and SVGAGI. Unmatched junction bases numbered 1, after V lost 4 bases and J lost 5 bases. CDR3 length equals 14 residues.

This rearrangement joins TRBV19 to TRBJ1-1; 9 bases are a match to TRBD1. Germline trimming cut 8 bases from V and 6 bases from J; bases unmatched to any gene: 7. Per germline, CDR1 LNHDA and CDR2 SQIVND (reference sequence). The CDR3 has 13 residues. The DNA for the CDR3 is TGTGCCAGTCGAGGACAGGGGCGACCTGAAGCTTTCTTT. Residues: CASRGQGRPEAFF.